The TCR beta chain described here comes from a study of control samples from healthy donors and cancer patients. TCRdb's copy holds only in-frame clones and misses some; the assay was immunoSEQ multiplex PCR. Of around 100,000 clones listed, around 89% are singletons. Per germline, CDR1 MNHEY and CDR2 SVGAGI. The CDR3 is 15 residues long. The V gene lost 1 base and the J gene lost 2 bases, with 12 bases spanning the gap. The chain couples TRBV6-5 to TRBJ2-7, with D perhaps given as TRBD1 or TRBD2 (5 bases each). The source material was PBMCs. This TCR derives from a man aged 60 to 69 with lung cancer. The CDR3 sequence is CASSYYGTDTYEQYF. As DNA, the CDR3 is TGTGCCAGCAGTTACTACGGGACCGATACCTACGAGCAGTACTTC.